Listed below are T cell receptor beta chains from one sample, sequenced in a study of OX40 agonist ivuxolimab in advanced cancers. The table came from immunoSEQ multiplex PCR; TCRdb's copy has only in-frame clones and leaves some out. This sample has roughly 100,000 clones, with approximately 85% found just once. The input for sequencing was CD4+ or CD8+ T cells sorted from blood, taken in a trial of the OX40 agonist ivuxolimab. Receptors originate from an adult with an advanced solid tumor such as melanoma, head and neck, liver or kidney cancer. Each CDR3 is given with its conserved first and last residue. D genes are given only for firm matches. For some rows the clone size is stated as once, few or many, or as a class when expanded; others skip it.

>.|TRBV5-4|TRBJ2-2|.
CASRRENTGELFF
TGTGCCAGCCGGCGGGAGAACACCGGGGAGCTGTTTTTT
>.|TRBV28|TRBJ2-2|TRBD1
CASSSWGQEKNTGELFF
TGTGCCAGCAGTTCCTGGGGACAGGAAAAGAACACCGGGGAGCTGTTTTTT
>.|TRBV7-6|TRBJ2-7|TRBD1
CASSLGTGPYEQYF
TGTGCCAGCAGCCTGGGGACAGGGCCCTACGAGCAGTACTTC
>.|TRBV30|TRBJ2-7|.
CAWSPSRGESYEQYF
TGTGCCTGGAGCCCCAGCAGGGGGGAATCCTACGAGCAGTACTTC
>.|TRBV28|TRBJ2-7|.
CASSPPPVERAYEQYF
TGTGCCAGCAGTCCGCCCCCCGTTGAAAGGGCCTACGAGCAGTACTTC
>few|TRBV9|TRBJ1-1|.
CASSVGSDTEAFF
TGTGCCAGCAGCGTAGGAAGTGACACTGAAGCTTTCTTT
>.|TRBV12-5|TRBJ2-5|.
CASGLDGEETQYF
TGTGCTAGTGGTTTGGACGGGGAAGAGACCCAGTACTTC
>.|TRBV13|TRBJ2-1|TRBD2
CASSPGGTSGDNEQFF
TGTGCCAGCAGCCCCGGCGGGACTAGCGGAGACAATGAGCAGTTCTTC
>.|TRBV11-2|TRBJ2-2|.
CASSLSQGLRTGELFF
TGTGCCAGCAGCTTAAGCCAGGGGTTAAGGACCGGGGAGCTGTTTTTT
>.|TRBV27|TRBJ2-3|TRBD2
CASRLRASGLFDTQYF
TGTGCCAGCAGGCTGCGGGCTAGCGGTTTGTTCGATACGCAGTATTTT
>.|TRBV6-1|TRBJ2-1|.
CASSERGGGNSYNEQFF
TGTGCCAGCAGTGAACGGGGAGGGGGGAACTCCTACAATGAGCAGTTCTTC
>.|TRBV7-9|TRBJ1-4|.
CASSPPGRGEKLFF
TGTGCCAGCAGCCCCCCGGGAAGGGGCGAAAAACTGTTTTTT
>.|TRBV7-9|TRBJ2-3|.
CASSPDSTDTQYF
TGTGCCAGCAGCCCAGACAGCACAGATACGCAGTATTTT
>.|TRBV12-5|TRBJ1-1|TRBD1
CASGQLQGQGTEAFF
TGTGCTAGTGGCCAGCTACAGGGGCAAGGCACTGAAGCTTTCTTT
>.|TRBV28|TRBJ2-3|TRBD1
CASSLQGAGATQYF
TGTGCCAGCAGTTTGCAGGGGGCAGGGGCGACGCAGTATTTT
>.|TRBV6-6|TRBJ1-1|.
CASSYRITTEAFF
TGTGCCAGCAGTTACCGGATAACGACTGAAGCTTTCTTT
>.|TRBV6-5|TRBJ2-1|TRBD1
CASSPGQGAYNEQFF
TGTGCCAGCAGTCCCGGACAGGGCGCCTACAATGAGCAGTTCTTC
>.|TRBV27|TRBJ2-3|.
CATGGRTDTQYF
TGTGCCACCGGAGGGCGCACAGATACGCAGTATTTT
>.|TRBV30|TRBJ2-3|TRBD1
CAWSEGQGIDTQYF
TGTGCCTGGAGTGAGGGACAGGGGATAGATACGCAGTATTTT
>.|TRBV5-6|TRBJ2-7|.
CASSSLSYEQYF
TGTGCCAGCAGCTCGCTCTCCTACGAGCAGTACTTC
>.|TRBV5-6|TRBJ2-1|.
CASSRSSSSYNEQFF
TGTGCCAGCAGTCGGTCTAGCAGCTCCTACAATGAGCAGTTCTTC
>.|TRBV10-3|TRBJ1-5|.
CAIIFSWGEEPQHF
TGTGCCATCATTTTCTCTTGGGGCGAGGAGCCCCAGCATTTT
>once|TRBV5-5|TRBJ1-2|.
CASSLADGYTF
TGTGCCAGCAGCTTGGCGGATGGCTACACCTTC
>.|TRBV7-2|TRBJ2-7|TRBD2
CASSHGLAEAGGEQYF
TGTGCCAGCAGCCACGGGCTAGCGGAAGCTGGGGGCGAGCAGTACTTC
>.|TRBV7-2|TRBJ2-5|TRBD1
CASGQGGGETQYF
TGTGCCAGCGGACAGGGTGGAGGGGAGACCCAGTACTTC
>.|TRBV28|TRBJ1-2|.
CASSFLSRRYGGYTF
TGTGCCAGCAGTTTCCTTTCGCGGCGGTACGGGGGCTACACCTTC
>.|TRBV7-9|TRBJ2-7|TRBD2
CASSFPGTSSYEQYF
TGTGCCAGCAGCTTCCCCGGGACTAGCTCCTACGAGCAGTACTTC
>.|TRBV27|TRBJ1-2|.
CASSFQGFGYTF
TGTGCCAGCAGCTTTCAGGGGTTTGGCTACACCTTC
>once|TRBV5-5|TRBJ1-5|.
CASSSRQTSNQPQHF
TGTGCCAGCAGCTCGAGACAGACTAGCAATCAGCCCCAGCATTTT
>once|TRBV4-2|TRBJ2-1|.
CASSPQAQRKDEQFF
TGTGCCAGCAGTCCACAGGCGCAACGGAAGGATGAGCAGTTCTTC
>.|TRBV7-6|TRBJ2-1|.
CASSAFSGVSYNEQFF
TGTGCCAGCAGCGCCTTTAGCGGTGTGAGCTACAATGAGCAGTTCTTC
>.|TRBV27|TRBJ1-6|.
CASSFSGQAPLHF
TGTGCCAGCAGTTTTTCGGGGCAGGCACCCCTCCACTTT
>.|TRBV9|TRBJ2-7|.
CASSLSSDSYEQYF
TGTGCCAGCAGTTTATCCTCTGACTCCTACGAGCAGTACTTC
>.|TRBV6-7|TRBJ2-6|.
CASSYSAGPLAHSGANVLTF
TGTGCCAGCAGTTACTCGGCAGGCCCATTAGCCCACTCTGGGGCCAACGTCCTGACTTTC
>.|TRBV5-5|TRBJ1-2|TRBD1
CASSPTAGGAHGYTF
TGTGCCAGCAGCCCTACGGCAGGGGGCGCGCACGGCTACACCTTC
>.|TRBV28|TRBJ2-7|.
CASSLLGGSGYEQYF
TGTGCCAGCAGTTTGTTGGGGGGCTCAGGGTACGAGCAGTACTTC